This T cell receptor beta chain stems from a study of vaccination and CD4 T cells after COVID-19. Germline V lookup: CDR1 MNHEY, CDR2 SVGEGT. V lost 4 bases, J lost 0 bases, and 13 bases lay in between. The CDR3 totals 16 residues. Treatment denoted: approximately 9-day PBMC culture with coronavirus spike peptide pools or control peptides (ViraFEST assay). This clonotype occurred a few times. Antigen specificity is unknown. An Oncomine TCR Beta short-read assay was used to sequence the DNA from cultured CD4+ T cells. TCRdb reprocessed the PCR reads via MiXCR and lists one record per CDR3 protein. The sample yields roughly 13,000 distinct CDR3 sequences, roughly 60% seen once.

Sequencing was carried out using CD4+ T cells from blood, cultured in vitro. The rearrangement uses TRBV6-2 or TRBV6-3 and TRBJ1-5, with D possibly being TRBD1 (5 bases). The source of this sequence is a human donor who had recovered from COVID-19. CDR3 in amino acids: CASSFRVGGSNQPQHF. CDR3 DNA sequence: TGTGCCAGCAGTTTCAGGGTCGGGGGTAGCAATCAGCCCCAGCATTTT.